The rows below give T cell receptor beta chains drawn from one sample of a study of blood T cell repertoires in COVID-19. TCRdb keeps only in-frame clones here, not all; method: immunoSEQ multiplex PCR. The sample holds approximately 28,000 clones, 72% seen once. Sequenced sample: peripheral blood. The source of these receptors is a boy aged 2 to 10 with active or convalescent COVID-19. CDR3s include the opening cysteine and the closing phenylalanine or tryptophan. The D gene is left open where the match is weak. Clone sizes are given selectively: once, few, many, or a class where the clone is expanded.

clone size: .
D gene: TRBD2
V gene: TRBV6-6
J gene: TRBJ2-2
CDR3 protein: CASSPGTSYTGELFF
CDR3 DNA: TGTGCCAGCAGTCCCGGGACTAGCTACACCGGGGAGCTGTTTTTT

clone size: once
D gene: TRBD2
V gene: TRBV4-3
J gene: TRBJ2-7
CDR3 protein: CASSQESGLAYEQYF
CDR3 DNA: TGCGCCAGCAGCCAAGAATCCGGACTAGCGTACGAGCAGTACTTC

clone size: .
D gene: .
V gene: TRBV6-5
J gene: TRBJ2-1
CDR3 protein: CASSYASGEQFF
CDR3 DNA: TGTGCCAGCAGTTATGCTTCCGGTGAGCAGTTCTTC

clone size: .
D gene: TRBD2
V gene: TRBV19
J gene: TRBJ2-1
CDR3 protein: CASSIQLAGVNEQFF
CDR3 DNA: TGTGCCAGTAGTATCCAACTAGCGGGAGTGAATGAGCAGTTCTTC

clone size: .
D gene: TRBD2
V gene: TRBV28
J gene: TRBJ2-3
CDR3 protein: CASSLMWQRRGVTDTQYF
CDR3 DNA: TGTGCCAGCAGTTTAATGTGGCAACGGCGGGGGGTCACAGATACGCAGTATTTT

clone size: .
D gene: .
V gene: TRBV6-5
J gene: TRBJ1-2
CDR3 protein: CASSYRGYGYTF
CDR3 DNA: TGTGCCAGCAGTTACAGGGGCTATGGCTACACCTTC

clone size: .
D gene: TRBD1
V gene: TRBV6-5
J gene: TRBJ1-1
CDR3 protein: CASSRQGAGSTEAFF
CDR3 DNA: TGTGCCAGCAGCCGACAGGGGGCCGGGAGCACTGAAGCTTTCTTT

clone size: .
D gene: .
V gene: TRBV27
J gene: TRBJ2-7
CDR3 protein: CASSLSAVSTYEQYF
CDR3 DNA: TGTGCCAGCAGTTTATCGGCGGTATCTACCTACGAGCAGTACTTC

clone size: .
D gene: TRBD1
V gene: TRBV11-2
J gene: TRBJ2-3
CDR3 protein: CASSRETGGSVDTQYF
CDR3 DNA: TGTGCCAGCAGCCGAGAGACAGGGGGATCTGTAGATACGCAGTATTTT

clone size: .
D gene: .
V gene: TRBV28
J gene: TRBJ1-2
CDR3 protein: CASTWGGNGYTF
CDR3 DNA: TGTGCCAGCACCTGGGGAGGGAATGGCTACACCTTC

clone size: .
D gene: TRBD1
V gene: TRBV27
J gene: TRBJ1-1
CDR3 protein: CASRQTGSFTEAFF
CDR3 DNA: TGTGCCAGCAGACAGACAGGGAGTTTTACTGAAGCTTTCTTT

clone size: .
D gene: .
V gene: TRBV19
J gene: TRBJ1-4
CDR3 protein: CASSTAGKANEKLFF
CDR3 DNA: TGTGCCAGTAGTACCGCCGGTAAAGCTAATGAAAAACTGTTTTTT

clone size: .
D gene: .
V gene: TRBV9
J gene: TRBJ1-4
CDR3 protein: CASSVGQVNEKLFF
CDR3 DNA: TGTGCCAGCAGCGTAGGGCAGGTTAATGAAAAACTGTTTTTT

clone size: .
D gene: .
V gene: TRBV12-3/TRBV12-4
J gene: TRBJ1-6
CDR3 protein: CASSSNNSPLHF
CDR3 DNA: TGTGCCAGCAGTTCCAATAATTCACCCCTCCACTTT

clone size: many
D gene: TRBD2
V gene: TRBV3-1/TRBV3-2
J gene: TRBJ2-1
CDR3 protein: CASSQVSGSSDNEQFF
CDR3 DNA: TGTGCCAGCAGCCAAGTAAGCGGGAGTAGTGACAATGAGCAGTTCTTC

clone size: .
D gene: .
V gene: TRBV27
J gene: TRBJ2-6
CDR3 protein: CASSSPSSGANVLTF
CDR3 DNA: TGTGCCAGCAGTTCTCCTAGCTCTGGGGCCAACGTCCTGACTTTC

clone size: .
D gene: .
V gene: TRBV12-5
J gene: TRBJ1-6
CDR3 protein: CASGTRSTGDDSPLHF
CDR3 DNA: TGTGCTAGTGGTACACGCTCCACGGGGGACGATTCACCCCTCCACTTT

clone size: .
D gene: .
V gene: TRBV11-2
J gene: TRBJ2-1
CDR3 protein: CASSIGGSYNEQFF
CDR3 DNA: TGTGCCAGCAGCATCGGGGGCTCCTACAATGAGCAGTTCTTC

clone size: few
D gene: .
V gene: TRBV6-4
J gene: TRBJ1-5
CDR3 protein: CASKLPRDQPQHF
CDR3 DNA: TGTGCCAGCAAGCTCCCTCGGGATCAGCCCCAGCATTTT

clone size: .
D gene: TRBD1
V gene: TRBV19
J gene: TRBJ2-1
CDR3 protein: CASSTRTGSNEQFF
CDR3 DNA: TGTGCCAGTAGTACCCGGACAGGGAGTAATGAGCAGTTCTTC

clone size: .
D gene: .
V gene: TRBV4-3
J gene: TRBJ1-2
CDR3 protein: CASSHPGVMGYTF
CDR3 DNA: TGCGCCAGCAGCCACCCTGGAGTTATGGGCTACACCTTC

clone size: .
D gene: .
V gene: TRBV5-5
J gene: TRBJ2-1
CDR3 protein: CASSLGGQPRYNEQFF
CDR3 DNA: TGTGCCAGCAGCTTGGGAGGGCAGCCCCGGTACAATGAGCAGTTCTTC